This entry describes one TCR beta chain. The entry originates in a study of blood T cell repertoires in COVID-19. On the study more broadly: Acute-phase and convalescent COVID-19 samples originated in the United States, Italy and Spain. Nucleic acid was either cDNA or gDNA, and it came from T cells, B-cell-depleted T cells, or PBMCs.

Authors' analysis steps: Researchers report that nucleated cell counts were estimated from reference gene primer amplification. Generated by immunoSEQ multiplex PCR, the TCRdb table keeps only in-frame clones and is missing some. V, J and clone size derive from that table, while D and trimming were established from the DNA sequence. Altogether roughly 300,000 clones are present, 91% being singletons, with the ten largest covering 2.2%. V shed 1 base and J 4 bases; nucleotides not matched to a gene: 14. The germline CDR1 and CDR2 sequences are KGHDR and SFDVKD. There are 19 residues in the CDR3. Seattle researchers signed up patients amid active infection and tracked them longitudinally.

This chain links TRBV24-1 with TRBJ2-2, with 7 bases matching TRBD1. The sequence came from a woman in her 30s with COVID-19, enrolled during active disease. Sequenced material: peripheral blood. CDR3 sequence: CATSDLGGEHSAFTGELFF. The CDR3 DNA follows: TGTGCCACCAGTGATTTAGGGGGCGAACACTCAGCCTTCACCGGGGAGCTGTTTTTT.